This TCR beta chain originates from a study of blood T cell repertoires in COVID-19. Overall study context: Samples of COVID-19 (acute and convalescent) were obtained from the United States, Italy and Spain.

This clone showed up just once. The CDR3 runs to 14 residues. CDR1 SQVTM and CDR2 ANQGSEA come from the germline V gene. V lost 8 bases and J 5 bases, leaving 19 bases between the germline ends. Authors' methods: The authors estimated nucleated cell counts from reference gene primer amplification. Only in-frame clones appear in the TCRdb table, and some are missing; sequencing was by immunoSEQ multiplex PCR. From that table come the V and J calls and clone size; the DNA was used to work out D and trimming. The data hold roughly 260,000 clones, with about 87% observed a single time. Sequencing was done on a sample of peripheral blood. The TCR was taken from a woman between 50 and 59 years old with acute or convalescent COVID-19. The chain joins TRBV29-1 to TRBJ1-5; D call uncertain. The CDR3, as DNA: TGCAGCCCTGGATTCAGGCACACCTATCAGCCCCAGCATTTT. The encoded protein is CSPGFRHTYQPQHF.